Here is one TCR beta chain with its context. The CDR3 has 13 amino acids. Germline V gives CDR1 SGHRS, CDR2 YFSETQ. The V gene end was trimmed by 7 bases and the J gene end by 3 bases; junction bases not matched to a gene: 5. This sample was taken from a study of cytomegalovirus exposure and HLA in healthy donors. PCR employed 60 Vbeta and 13 Jbeta primers. TCRdb's table, derived via immunoSEQ multiplex PCR, lists solely in-frame clones and lacks some. This sample's table has about 110,000 clones. The chain joins TRBV5-1 to TRBJ2-5; 8 bases map to TRBD1. The sequenced sample consisted of PBMCs. This clonotype originated in a young man in good health and CMV-seronegative. The CDR3 sequence is CASELTGEETQYF. CDR3 coding DNA: TGCGCCAGCGAGCTGACAGGGGAAGAGACCCAGTACTTC.